A selection of T cell receptor beta chains follows, all from one sample in a study of early T cells in non-severe SARS-CoV-2 infection. TCRdb reanalysed the 5' RACE reads using MiXCR and keeps one entry per CDR3 protein. The sample shows approximately 43,000 distinct CDR3 sequences, 7% to 7.5% of them seen only once. Specimen: whole blood. Every receptor here comes from an adult who was a healthcare worker with PCR-confirmed SARS-CoV-2 infection or an uninfected control (not recorded which). Both conserved end residues are part of each CDR3. A D gene is named only where the DNA matches it firmly. Clone size, where shown, is once, few, many, or a class for clones that have expanded.

j_gene	abundance	v_gene	d_gene	CDR3aa	CDR3nt
TRBJ2-5	.	TRBV7-9	.	CASSFQGSQETQYF	TGTGCCAGCAGCTTCCAGGGTTCCCAAGAGACCCAGTACTTC
TRBJ2-3	many	TRBV6-2/TRBV6-3	.	CASSYSGSPGDTQYF	TGTGCCAGCAGTTACTCGGGCTCACCGGGAGATACGCAGTATTTT
TRBJ1-2	.	TRBV18	TRBD1	CASSTGTGGADYGYTF	TGTGCCAGCTCAACCGGGACAGGGGGCGCCGACTATGGCTACACCTTC
TRBJ2-5	.	TRBV6-6	TRBD2	CASSYPGLAEQETQYF	TGTGCCAGCAGTTACCCCGGACTAGCGGAACAAGAGACCCAGTACTTC
TRBJ2-1	many	TRBV11-2	TRBD2	CASSAGRESNNEQFF	TGTGCCAGCAGCGCCGGGAGGGAGTCTAACAATGAGCAGTTCTTC
TRBJ1-1	many	TRBV12-3/TRBV12-4	.	CASSTQTEAFF	TGTGCCAGCAGTACGCAGACGGAAGCTTTCTTT
TRBJ2-3	few	TRBV7-2	.	CASSFRAGVDTQYF	TGTGCCAGCAGCTTCAGGGCAGGGGTAGATACGCAGTATTTT
TRBJ1-6	few	TRBV5-1	.	CASSVDTVRGNSPLHF	TGCGCCAGCAGCGTTGATACGGTTAGAGGGAATTCACCCCTCCACTTT
TRBJ2-1	few	TRBV6-5	TRBD2	CASSPSGGPLRSSYNEQFF	TGTGCCAGCAGTCCTAGCGGGGGGCCCCTCAGGAGCTCCTACAATGAGCAGTTCTTC
TRBJ1-5	medium-sized	TRBV19	.	CASSMLGGSNQPQHF	TGTGCCAGTAGTATGTTGGGGGGGAGCAATCAGCCCCAGCATTTT
TRBJ2-7	.	TRBV12-3/TRBV12-4	TRBD1	CASSSRYRGREQYF	TGTGCCAGCAGTTCTAGGTACAGGGGACGCGAGCAGTACTTC
TRBJ1-1	many	TRBV4-2	.	CASSQGMNTEAFF	TGTGCCAGCAGCCAAGGTATGAACACTGAAGCTTTCTTT
TRBJ1-4	.	TRBV7-6	.	CASSPGTREKLFF	TGTGCCAGCAGCCCCGGGACGAGGGAAAAACTGTTTTTT
TRBJ1-2	.	TRBV6-6	.	CASSLNREAAYGYTF	TGTGCCAGCAGTTTGAACAGGGAGGCGGCCTATGGCTACACCTTC
TRBJ1-4	many	TRBV7-2	TRBD1	CASSHKTGYNNEKLFF	TGTGCCAGCAGCCACAAGACAGGGTATAATAATGAAAAACTGTTTTTT
TRBJ2-5	many	TRBV5-5	TRBD1	CASSLVGGGETQYF	TGTGCCAGCAGCTTGGTAGGGGGCGGGGAGACCCAGTACTTC
TRBJ2-3	.	TRBV7-2	.	CASSFGAGTDTQYF	TGTGCCAGCAGCTTCGGGGCAGGCACAGATACGCAGTATTTT
TRBJ2-1	many	TRBV2	TRBD1	CASRTGGSYNEQFF	TGTGCCAGCAGGACAGGGGGCTCCTACAATGAGCAGTTCTTC
TRBJ1-6	.	TRBV12-3/TRBV12-4	.	CASSPAPYRGPLHF	TGTGCCAGCAGCCCAGCCCCTTACAGAGGACCCCTCCACTTT
TRBJ2-3	many	TRBV6-1	TRBD1	CASRQGGTDTQYF	TGTGCCTCCCGACAGGGGGGCACAGATACGCAGTATTTT